This T cell receptor beta chain was retrieved from a study of T cells in Graves' hyperthyroidism and ophthalmopathy. The ends lost 2 bases at V and 6 bases at J; junction bases unmatched: 14. CDR3 length: 17 residues. Germline V gene sequence: CDR1 LNHDA, CDR2 SQIVND (reference sequence). The source material, RNA transcripts, was used to amplify TCR beta CDR3 regions. The TCR CDR3 first-round RT-PCR relied on the HTBI primer set. Each CDR3 protein is one row after TCRdb ran MiXCR on the multiplex PCR reads. This sample has about 590,000 distinct CDR3 sequences, with approximately 15% found just once. The V call is TRBV19, the J call TRBJ2-3; TRBD1 aligns across 7 bases. This clonotype was obtained from a woman younger than 30 with Graves' ophthalmopathy. The sequencing sample was made of blood. In nucleotides, the CDR3 is TGTGCCAGTAGTATATTTCCCCCGACAGGGCGAGGGGATACGCAGTATTTT. Encoded protein: CASSIFPPTGRGDTQYF.